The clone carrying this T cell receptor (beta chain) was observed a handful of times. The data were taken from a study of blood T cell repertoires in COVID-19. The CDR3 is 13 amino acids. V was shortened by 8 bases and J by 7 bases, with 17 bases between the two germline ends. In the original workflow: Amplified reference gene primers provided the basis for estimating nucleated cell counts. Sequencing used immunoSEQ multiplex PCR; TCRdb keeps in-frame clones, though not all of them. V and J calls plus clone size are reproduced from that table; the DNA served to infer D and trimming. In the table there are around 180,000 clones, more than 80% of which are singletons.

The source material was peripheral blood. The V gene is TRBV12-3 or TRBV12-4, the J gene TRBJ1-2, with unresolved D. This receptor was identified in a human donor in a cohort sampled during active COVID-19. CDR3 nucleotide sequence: TGTGCCAGCTCGGCAGGCCGCGTAGGTGGCTACACCTTC. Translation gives CASSAGRVGGYTF.